The 3 T cell receptor beta chains below were found in one sample sequenced in a study of blood T cell repertoires in COVID-19. Produced via immunoSEQ multiplex PCR; TCRdb's table is partial and in-frame only. Among around 300,000 clones listed, about four fifths were seen once. Sequencing used peripheral blood. The receptors here all came from a woman in her forties or fifties who had recovered from COVID-19.

The J gene is TRBJ2-1, the V gene TRBV27, with 10 bases lining up with TRBD2. CDR3 length: 15 residues. Germline CDR1 and CDR2: MNHEY and SMNVEV (reference sequence). J gave up 6 bases and V 2 bases, and 4 bases lay outside the gene matches. CDR3 coding DNA: TGTGCCAGCAGTTTAGAGCGGGGGGGCCTCAATGAGCAGTTCTTC. Translated, it gives CASSLERGGLNEQFF.

In regard to this clone: Different DNA sequences within this sample yield the same CDR3. The chain employs TRBV24-1 and TRBJ2-2, with TRBD1 identical over 7 bases. The germline V gene has CDR1 KGHDR and CDR2 SFDVKD. The CDR3 contains 15 residues. V gave up 5 bases and J gave up 1 base; unmatched junction bases: 3. In DNA form, the CDR3 reads TGTGCCACCAGTGGTCGGACAGGGAACACCGGGGAGCTGTTTTTT. Its protein product is CATSGRTGNTGELFF.

The gene calls are TRBV27 and TRBJ1-1; 8 bases match TRBD1. The CDR3 spans 15 residues. The V gene end was trimmed by 5 bases and the J gene end by 1 base; junction bases not matched to a gene: 6. Germline lookup yields CDR1 MNHEY and CDR2 SMNVEV (reference sequence). The CDR3 DNA is TGTGCCAGCAGTACCAGGGGGACAGGGAACACTGAAGCTTTCTTT. It codes for CASSTRGTGNTEAFF.